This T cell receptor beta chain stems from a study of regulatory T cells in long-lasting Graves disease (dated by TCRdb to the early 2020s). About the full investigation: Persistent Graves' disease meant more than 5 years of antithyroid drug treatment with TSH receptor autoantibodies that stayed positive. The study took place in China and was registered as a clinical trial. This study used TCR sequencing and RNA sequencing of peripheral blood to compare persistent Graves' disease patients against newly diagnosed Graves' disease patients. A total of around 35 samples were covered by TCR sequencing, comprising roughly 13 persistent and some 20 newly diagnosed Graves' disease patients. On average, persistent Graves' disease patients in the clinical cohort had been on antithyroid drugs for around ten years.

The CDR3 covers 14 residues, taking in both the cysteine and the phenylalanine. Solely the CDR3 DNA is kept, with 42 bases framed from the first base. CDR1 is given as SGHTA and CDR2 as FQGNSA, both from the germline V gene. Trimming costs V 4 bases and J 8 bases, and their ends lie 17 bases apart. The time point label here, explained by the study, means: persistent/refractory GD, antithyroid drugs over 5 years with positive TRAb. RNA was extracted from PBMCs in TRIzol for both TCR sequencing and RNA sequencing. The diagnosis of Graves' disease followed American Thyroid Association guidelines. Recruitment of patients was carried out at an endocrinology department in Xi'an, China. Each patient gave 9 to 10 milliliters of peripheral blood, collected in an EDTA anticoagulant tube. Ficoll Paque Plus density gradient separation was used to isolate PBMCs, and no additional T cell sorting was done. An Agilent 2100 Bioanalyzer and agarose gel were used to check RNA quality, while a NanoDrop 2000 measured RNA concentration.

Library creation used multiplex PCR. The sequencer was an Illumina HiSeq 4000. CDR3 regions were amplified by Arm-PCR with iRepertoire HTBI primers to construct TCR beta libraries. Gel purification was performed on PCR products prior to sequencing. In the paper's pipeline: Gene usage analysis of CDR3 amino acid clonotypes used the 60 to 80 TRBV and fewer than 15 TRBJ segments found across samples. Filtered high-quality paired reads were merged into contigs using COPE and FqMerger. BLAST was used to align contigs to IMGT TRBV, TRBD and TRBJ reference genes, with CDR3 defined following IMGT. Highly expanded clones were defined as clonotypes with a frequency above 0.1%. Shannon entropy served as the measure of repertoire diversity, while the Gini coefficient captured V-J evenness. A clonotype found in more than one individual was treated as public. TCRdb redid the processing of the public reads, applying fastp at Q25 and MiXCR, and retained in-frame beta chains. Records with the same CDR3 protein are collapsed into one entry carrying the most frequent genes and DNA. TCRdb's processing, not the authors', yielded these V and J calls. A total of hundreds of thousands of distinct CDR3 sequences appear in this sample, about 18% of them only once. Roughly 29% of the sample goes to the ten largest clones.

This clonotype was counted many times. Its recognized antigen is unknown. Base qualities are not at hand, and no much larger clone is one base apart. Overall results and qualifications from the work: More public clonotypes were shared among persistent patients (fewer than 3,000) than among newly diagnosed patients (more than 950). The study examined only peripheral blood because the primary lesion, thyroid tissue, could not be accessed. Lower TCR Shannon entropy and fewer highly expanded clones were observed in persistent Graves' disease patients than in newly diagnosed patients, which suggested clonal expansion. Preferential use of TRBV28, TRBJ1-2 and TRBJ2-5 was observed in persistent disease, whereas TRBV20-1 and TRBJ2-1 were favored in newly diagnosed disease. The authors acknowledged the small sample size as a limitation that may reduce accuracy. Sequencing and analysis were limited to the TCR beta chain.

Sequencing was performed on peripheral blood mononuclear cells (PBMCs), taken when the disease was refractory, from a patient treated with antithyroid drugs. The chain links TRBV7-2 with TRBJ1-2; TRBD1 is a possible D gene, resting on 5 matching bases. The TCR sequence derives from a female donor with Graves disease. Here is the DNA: TGTGCCAGCAGCTCCCCGTCCAGGGAGTACGGCTACACCTTC. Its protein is CASSSPSREYGYTF.